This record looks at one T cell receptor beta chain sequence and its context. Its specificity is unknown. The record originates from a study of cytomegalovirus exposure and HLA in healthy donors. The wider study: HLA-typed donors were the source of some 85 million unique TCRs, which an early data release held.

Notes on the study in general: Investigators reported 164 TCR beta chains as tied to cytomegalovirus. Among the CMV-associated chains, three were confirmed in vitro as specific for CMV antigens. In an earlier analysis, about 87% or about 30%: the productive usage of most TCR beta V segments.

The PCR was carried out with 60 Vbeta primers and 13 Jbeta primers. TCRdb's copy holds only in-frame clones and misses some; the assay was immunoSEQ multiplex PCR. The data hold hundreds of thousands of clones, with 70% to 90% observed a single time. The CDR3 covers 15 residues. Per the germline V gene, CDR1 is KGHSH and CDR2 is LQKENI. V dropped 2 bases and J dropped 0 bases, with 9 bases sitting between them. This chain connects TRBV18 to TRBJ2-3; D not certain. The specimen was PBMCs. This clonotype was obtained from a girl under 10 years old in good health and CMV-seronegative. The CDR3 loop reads CASSPWPLSTDTQYF. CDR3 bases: TGTGCCAGCTCACCATGGCCACTAAGCACAGATACGCAGTATTTT.